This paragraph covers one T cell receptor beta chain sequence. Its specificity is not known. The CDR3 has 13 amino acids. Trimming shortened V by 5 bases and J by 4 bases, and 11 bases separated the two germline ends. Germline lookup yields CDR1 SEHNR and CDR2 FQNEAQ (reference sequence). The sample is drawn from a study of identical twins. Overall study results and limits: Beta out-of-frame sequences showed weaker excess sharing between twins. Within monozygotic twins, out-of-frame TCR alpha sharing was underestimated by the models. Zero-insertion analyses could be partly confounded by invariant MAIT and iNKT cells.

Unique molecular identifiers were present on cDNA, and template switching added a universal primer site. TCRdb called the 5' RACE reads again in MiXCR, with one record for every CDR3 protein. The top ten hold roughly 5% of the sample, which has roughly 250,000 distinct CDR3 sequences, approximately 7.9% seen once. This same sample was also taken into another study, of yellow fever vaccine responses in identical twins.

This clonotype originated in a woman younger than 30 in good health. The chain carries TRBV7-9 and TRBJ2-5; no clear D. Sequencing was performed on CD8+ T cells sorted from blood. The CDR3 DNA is TGTGCCAGCAGCCCCGGAGCAGGAGAGACCCAGTACTTC. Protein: CASSPGAGETQYF.